The next 20 T cell receptor beta chains were all read from a single sample in a study of cytomegalovirus exposure and HLA in healthy donors. With 60 Vbeta and 13 Jbeta primers, the PCR was carried out. Using immunoSEQ multiplex PCR, the repertoire was profiled, and TCRdb retains in-frame clones only, with some absent. The sample lists about 140,000 clones, 70% to 75% seen once, with approximately 14% in the top ten. Sequenced input: PBMCs. These receptor sequences come from a human donor in good health.

The chain combines TRBV29-1 with TRBJ1-2; the D is unclear. The CDR3 runs to 11 residues. The germline V gene encodes CDR1 SQVTM and CDR2 ANQGSEA. V was clipped by 1 base and J by 4 bases, with 4 bases between them. The CDR3 sequence is CSVEGAYGYTF. CDR3 nucleotide sequence: TGCAGCGTTGAAGGAGCCTATGGCTACACCTTC.

The V call is TRBV12-5, the J call TRBJ2-3; perhaps TRBD2 as D (6 bases). V lost 1 base, J lost 2 bases, and 13 bases lay in between. Germline assignment: CDR1 LGHNT and CDR2 FRNRAP. CDR3 length equals 16 residues. The CDR3 loop reads CASGLGTTQTTDTQYF. The CDR3 DNA is TGTGCTAGTGGTTTGGGGACTACCCAAACCACAGATACGCAGTATTTT.

V usage is TRBV5-1 and J usage is TRBJ1-5; unclear D gene. The CDR3 is 14 amino acids. V gave up 4 bases and J gave up 4 bases, with 12 bases separating them. CDR1 SGHRS and CDR2 YFSETQ come from the germline V gene. This CDR3 is CASSPTGVNQPQHF. Here the CDR3 DNA reads TGCGCCAGCAGCCCCACCGGGGTGAATCAGCCCCAGCATTTT.

The chain uses TRBV27 and TRBJ2-6, with 7 bases fitting TRBD1. The J segment lost 4 bases and the V segment lost 2 bases, leaving 11 bases of the junction unmatched. In germline, CDR1 is MNHEY, CDR2 SMNVEV (reference sequence). CDR3 length: 18 amino acids. Here the CDR3 DNA reads TGTGCCAGCAGTTTACTTGGCAGGGGGTCATCCGGGGCCAACGTCCTGACTTTC. It specifies CASSLLGRGSSGANVLTF.

The chain is built from TRBV5-1 and TRBJ1-4; D unresolved. The CDR3 consists of 15 residues. Trimming took 0 bases from V and 4 from J, leaving 10 bases between them. Germline CDR1 reads SGHRS; CDR2 reads YFSETQ. CDR3 coding DNA: TGCGCCAGCAGCTTGGGGGCAGTCCTTAATGAAAAACTGTTTTTT. It specifies CASSLGAVLNEKLFF.

A few counts support this clone. This CDR3 is CASTPPTGFGTEAFF. The CDR3 bases are TGTGCCAGTACCCCTCCCACAGGGTTCGGCACTGAAGCTTTCTTT. V is TRBV19 and J is TRBJ1-1, with a tentative D call TRBD1 (6 bases). Germline V gene sequence: CDR1 LNHDA, CDR2 SQIVND (reference sequence). Trimming removed 7 bases from V and 4 bases from J, with 19 bases in between. The length of the CDR3 is 15 residues.

The chain links TRBV7-2 to TRBJ1-1; 8 bases are shared with TRBD1. This CDR3 has 16 amino acids. Trimming at V came to 4 bases and at J to 4 bases, leaving 11 bases not matched to a gene. The germline gives CDR1 SGHTA, CDR2 FQGNSA. CDR3 in amino acids: CASSYVPGQVSTEAFF. CDR3 bases: TGTGCCAGCAGCTATGTCCCGGGACAGGTTAGCACTGAAGCTTTCTTT.

The chain recombines TRBV2 with TRBJ1-4; D not resolved. Trimming took 6 bases from V and 10 from J, leaving 9 bases between them. This CDR3 has 11 residues. Germline CDR1 reads SNHLY; CDR2 reads FYNNEI. The CDR3: CASRLEGKLFF. The CDR3 region has the DNA TGTGCCAGCAGGTTAGAGGGAAAACTGTTTTTT. The complete variable domain, with remaining parts taken from reference TRBV2 and TRBJ1-4, reads EPEVTQTPSHQVTQMGQEVILRCVPISNHLYFYWYRQILGQKVEFLVSFYNNEISEKSEIFDDQFSVERPDGSNFTLKIRSTKLEDSAMYFCASRLEGKLFFGSGTQLSVL.

The V call is TRBV7-3, the J call TRBJ2-1; 7 bases are shared with TRBD2. The CDR3 length is 14 residues. The germline V gene has CDR1 SGHTA and CDR2 FQGTGA. V trimming: 5 bases; J trimming: 7 bases; junction bases outside the gene matches: 8. DNA for the CDR3: TGTGCCAGCAGCCGGAGCGGGACTCTGAATGAGCAGTTCTTC. Its protein is CASSRSGTLNEQFF.

This clone was seen a handful of times. The chain recombines TRBV6-1 with TRBJ2-5, with 10 positions matching TRBD2. The length of the CDR3 is 15 residues. J was trimmed by 2 bases and V by 0 bases; bases with no gene match: 0. The germline V gene has CDR1 MNHNS and CDR2 SASEGT. CDR3 DNA sequence: TGTGCCAGCAGTGAAGCAGCGGGGGGGCAAGAGACCCAGTACTTC. Its protein product is CASSEAAGGQETQYF.

The V call is TRBV10-2, the J call TRBJ1-2; D is undetermined. CDR3 length: 13 amino acids. Trimming stripped 8 bases from V and 3 bases from J, with 13 bases between. From germline, CDR1 is WSHSY and CDR2 SAAADI. DNA for the CDR3: TGCGCCAGCGGTGGGAGACGGCACTATGGCTACACCTTC. The encoded protein is CASGGRRHYGYTF.

The rearrangement joins TRBV19 to TRBJ1-1, with a possible D match to TRBD1 (5 bases). The germline gives CDR1 LNHDA, CDR2 SQIVND (reference sequence). Trimming took off 7 bases at V and 1 base at J, with 16 bases between the two ends. The CDR3 totals 15 residues. In DNA form, the CDR3 reads TGTGCCAGTAATGCTAGGGGTAGAGGGAACACTGAAGCTTTCTTT. Protein sequence: CASNARGRGNTEAFF.

DNA for the CDR3: TGCGCCAGCAGCTTGACCGGGACACAATCTTACGAGCAGTACTTC. It encodes CASSLTGTQSYEQYF. This chain joins TRBV4-1 and TRBJ2-7, with D maybe TRBD1 (6 bases). CDR1 and CDR2 from the germline V gene are MGHRA and YSYEKL. V lost 5 bases to trimming and J lost 4 bases, with 18 bases between them. The CDR3 loop spans 15 amino acids.

This sequence joins TRBV18 and TRBJ2-4; D is ambiguous. The length of the CDR3 is 13 residues. With 5 bases removed from V and 0 bases from J, the gap between germline ends came to 5 bases. Germline values: CDR1 KGHSH, CDR2 LQKENI. CDR3 bases: TGTGCCAGCTCATCGGGAGCCAAAAACATTCAGTACTTC. Its translation: CASSSGAKNIQYF.

The chain links TRBV5-1 to TRBJ1-1, with 7 bases identical to TRBD1. CDR3 length: 16 residues. CDR1 is SGHRS, CDR2 YFSETQ, per germline. The V gene end was trimmed by 5 bases and the J gene end by 4 bases; junction bases not matched to a gene: 14. The CDR3 region has the DNA TGCGCCAGCAGTTCCCGGGACAGACAAGAAGGCACTGAAGCTTTCTTT. Protein: CASSSRDRQEGTEAFF. The full variable domain, in which reference TRBV5-1 and TRBJ1-1 provide the parts outside the CDR3, is KAGVTQTPRYLIKTRGQQVTLSCSPISGHRSVSWYQQTPGQGLQFLFEYFSETQRNKGNFPGRFSGRQFSNSRSEMNVSTLELGDSALYLCASSSRDRQEGTEAFFGQGTRLTVV.

The sample holds a few counts of this clone. V usage is TRBV7-3 and J usage is TRBJ2-2; D perhaps matches TRBD2 (5 bases). The CDR3 has 16 residues. From germline, CDR1 is SGHTA and CDR2 FQGTGA. The ends were cut back, 5 bases at V and 2 bases at J, with 15 bases in the middle. This CDR3 is CASSPSGLPNTGELFF. CDR3 sequence (DNA): TGTGCCAGCAGCCCCAGCGGACTTCCCAACACCGGGGAGCTGTTTTTT. The full variable domain, its missing parts supplied by reference TRBV7-3 and TRBJ2-2, is GAGVSQTPSNKVTEKGKYVELRCDPISGHTALYWYRQSLGQGPEFLIYFQGTGAADDSGLPNDRFFAVRPEGSVSTLKIQRTERGDSAVYLCASSPSGLPNTGELFFGEGSRLTVL.

This clone was found once. The chain is built from TRBV11-3 and TRBJ2-1, with D maybe TRBD2 (6 bases). V was clipped by 5 bases and J by 7 bases, with 15 bases between them. The CDR3 spans 14 residues. Germline values: CDR1 SGHNT, CDR2 YENEEA. CDR3 protein: CASSPSRLGNEQFF. The CDR3 nucleotides are TGTGCCAGCAGCCCTAGCCGACTAGGGAATGAGCAGTTCTTC.

The sample holds a few counts of this clone. The genes are TRBV14 and TRBJ2-7, with D unclear. This CDR3 has 11 amino acids. Trimming shortened V by 3 bases and J by 4 bases, and 4 bases separated the two germline ends. Germline CDR1 and CDR2: SGHDN and FVKESK. The CDR3 DNA follows: TGTGCCAGCAGCCACACTTACGAGCAGTACTTC. Its protein is CASSHTYEQYF.

This chain uses TRBV6-1 with TRBJ2-5; D might be TRBD1 (6 bases). The V gene's germline CDR1 is MNHNS and CDR2 SASEGT. CDR3 length equals 13 residues. The V end lost 5 bases, the J end lost 5 bases, and 12 bases lay between the germline ends. The CDR3 loop reads CASSQDSGETQYF. The CDR3 nucleotides are TGTGCCAGCAGTCAGGACAGTGGTGAGACCCAGTACTTC.

The CDR3 nucleotides read TGTGCCAGCAGCTTGGGGGCCGGGACAGCTATCGAGCAGTACTTC. This encodes CASSLGAGTAIEQYF. The chain joins TRBV5-6 to TRBJ2-7, with 7 bases matching TRBD1. The V gene end was trimmed by 0 bases and the J gene end by 6 bases; junction bases not matched to a gene: 9. The germline V gene has CDR1 SGHDT and CDR2 YYEEEE. The CDR3 is 15 amino acids.